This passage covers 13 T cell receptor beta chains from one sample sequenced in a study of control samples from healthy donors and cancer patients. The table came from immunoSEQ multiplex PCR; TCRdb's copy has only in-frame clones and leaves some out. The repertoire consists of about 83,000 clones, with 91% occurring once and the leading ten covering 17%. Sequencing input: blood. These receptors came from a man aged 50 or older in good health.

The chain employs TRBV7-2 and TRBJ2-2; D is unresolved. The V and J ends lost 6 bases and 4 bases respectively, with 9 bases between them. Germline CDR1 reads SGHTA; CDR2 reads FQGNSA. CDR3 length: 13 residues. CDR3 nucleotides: TGTGCCAGCAGATACGGACGCACCGGGGAGCTGTTTTTT. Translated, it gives CASRYGRTGELFF.

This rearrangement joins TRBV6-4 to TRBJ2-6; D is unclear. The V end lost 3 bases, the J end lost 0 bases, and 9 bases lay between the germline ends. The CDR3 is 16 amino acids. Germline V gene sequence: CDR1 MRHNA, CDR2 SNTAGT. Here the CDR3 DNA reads TGTGCCAGCAGTGAACAAGCAATCTCTGGGGCCAACGTCCTGACTTTC. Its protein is CASSEQAISGANVLTF.

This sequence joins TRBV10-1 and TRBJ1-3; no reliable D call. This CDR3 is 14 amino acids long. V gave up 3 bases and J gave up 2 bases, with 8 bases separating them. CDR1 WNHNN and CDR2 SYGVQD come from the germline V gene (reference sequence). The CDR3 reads CASSETAAGNTIYF. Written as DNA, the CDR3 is TGCGCCAGCAGTGAAACAGCGGCTGGAAACACCATATATTTT.

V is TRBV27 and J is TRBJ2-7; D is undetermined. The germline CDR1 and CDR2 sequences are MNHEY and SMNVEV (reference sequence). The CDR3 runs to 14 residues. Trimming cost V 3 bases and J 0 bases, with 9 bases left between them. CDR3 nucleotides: TGTGCCAGCAGTTTGAGGCAGACCTCCTACGAGCAGTACTTC. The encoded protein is CASSLRQTSYEQYF.

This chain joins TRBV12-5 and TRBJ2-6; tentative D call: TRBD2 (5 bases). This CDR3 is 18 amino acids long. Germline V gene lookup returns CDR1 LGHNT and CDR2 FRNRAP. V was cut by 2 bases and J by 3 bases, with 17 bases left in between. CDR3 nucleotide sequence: TGTGCTAGTGGTTTGCCCCCTCAGCGGAGGAATGGGGCCAACGTCCTGACTTTC. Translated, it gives CASGLPPQRRNGANVLTF. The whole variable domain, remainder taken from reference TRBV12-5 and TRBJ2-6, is DARVTQTPRHKVTEMGQEVTMRCQPILGHNTVFWYRQTMMQGLELLAYFRNRAPLDDSGMPKDRFSAEMPDATLATLKIQPSEPRDSAVYFCASGLPPQRRNGANVLTFGAGSRLTVL.

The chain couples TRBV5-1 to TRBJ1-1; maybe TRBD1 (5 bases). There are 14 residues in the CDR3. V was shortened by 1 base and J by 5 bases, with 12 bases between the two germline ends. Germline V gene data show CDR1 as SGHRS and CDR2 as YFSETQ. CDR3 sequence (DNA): TGCGCCAGCAGCTTGCAGGGTGTCGGGACTGAAGCTTTCTTT. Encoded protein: CASSLQGVGTEAFF. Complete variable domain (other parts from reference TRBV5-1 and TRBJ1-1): KAGVTQTPRYLIKTRGQQVTLSCSPISGHRSVSWYQQTPGQGLQFLFEYFSETQRNKGNFPGRFSGRQFSNSRSEMNVSTLELGDSALYLCASSLQGVGTEAFFGQGTRLTVV.

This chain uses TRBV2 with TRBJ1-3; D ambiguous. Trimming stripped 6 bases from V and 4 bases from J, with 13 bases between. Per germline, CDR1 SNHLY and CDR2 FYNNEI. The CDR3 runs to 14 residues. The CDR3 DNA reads TGTGCCAGCAGGGACCGTACCACGGGAAACACCATATATTTT. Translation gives CASRDRTTGNTIYF.

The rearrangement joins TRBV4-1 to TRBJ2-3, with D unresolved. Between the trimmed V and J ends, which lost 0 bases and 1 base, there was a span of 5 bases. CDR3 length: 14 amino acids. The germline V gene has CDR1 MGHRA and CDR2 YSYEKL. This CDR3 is CASSQDPGTDTQYF. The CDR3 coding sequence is TGCGCCAGCAGCCAAGATCCGGGCACAGATACGCAGTATTTT.

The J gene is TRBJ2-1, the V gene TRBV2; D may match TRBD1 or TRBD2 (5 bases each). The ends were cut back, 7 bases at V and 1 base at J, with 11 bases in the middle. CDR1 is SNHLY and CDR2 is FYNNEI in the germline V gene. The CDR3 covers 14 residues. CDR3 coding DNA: TGTGCCAGCATCCGGGACCCATCCTACAATGAGCAGTTCTTC. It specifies CASIRDPSYNEQFF.

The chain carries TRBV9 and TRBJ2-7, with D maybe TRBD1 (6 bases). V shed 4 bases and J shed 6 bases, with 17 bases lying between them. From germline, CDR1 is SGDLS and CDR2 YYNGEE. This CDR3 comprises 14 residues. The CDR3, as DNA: TGTGCCAGCAGCCCCCACAGGGCGGGCGGCGAGCAGTACTTC. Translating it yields CASSPHRAGGEQYF.

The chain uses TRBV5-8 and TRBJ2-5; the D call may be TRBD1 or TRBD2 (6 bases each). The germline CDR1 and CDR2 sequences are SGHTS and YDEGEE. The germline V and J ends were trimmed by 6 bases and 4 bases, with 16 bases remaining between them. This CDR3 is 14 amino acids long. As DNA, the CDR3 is TGTGCCAGCACCCCGAACAGGGAGGTAGAGACCCAGTACTTC. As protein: CASTPNREVETQYF.

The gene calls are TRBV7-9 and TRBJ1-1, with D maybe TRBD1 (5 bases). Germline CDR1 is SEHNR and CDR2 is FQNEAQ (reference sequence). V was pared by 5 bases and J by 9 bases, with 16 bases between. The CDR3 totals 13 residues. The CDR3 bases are TGTGCCAGCAGCCAGCCGGCAGGGCCCCAAGCTTTCTTT. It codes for CASSQPAGPQAFF.

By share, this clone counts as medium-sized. For the CDR3, the DNA is TGTGCCAGCAGTGAATGGGGGGCCGGTCAGCCCCAGCATTTT. Translating gives CASSEWGAGQPQHF. This chain uses TRBV2 with TRBJ1-5, with TRBD1 as a possible D gene (6 bases). V dropped 2 bases and J dropped 6 bases, with 11 bases sitting between them. CDR3 length: 14 amino acids. Germline V gene data show CDR1 as SNHLY and CDR2 as FYNNEI.